One sample yielded the 23 T cell receptor beta chains listed below, sequenced in a study of graft-versus-host responses after intestinal transplantation. Only in-frame clones appear in the TCRdb table, and some are missing; sequencing was by immunoSEQ multiplex PCR. The sample shows approximately 38,000 clones, less than 90% of them seen only once. Sequenced material: PBMCs, taken roughly 34 months after transplant. These receptors originate from a human patient who received an intestinal transplant, so some T cells may come from the graft donor.

This chain joins TRBV5-1 and TRBJ2-7, with 9 bases fitting TRBD2. The CDR3 contains 14 residues. Germline CDR1 is SGHRS and CDR2 is YFSETQ. V trimming: 3 bases; J trimming: 2 bases; junction bases outside the gene matches: 3. CDR3 sequence reads: CASSYLAGPYEQYF. CDR3 nucleotides: TGCGCCAGCAGCTACCTAGCGGGACCCTACGAGCAGTACTTC. The entire variable domain, with the rest obtained from reference TRBV5-1 and TRBJ2-7, is as follows: KAGVTQTPRYLIKTRGQQVTLSCSPISGHRSVSWYQQTPGQGLQFLFEYFSETQRNKGNFPGRFSGRQFSNSRSEMNVSTLELGDSALYLCASSYLAGPYEQYFGPGTRLTVT.

This clone was found a few times. The chain recombines TRBV30 with TRBJ2-2, with a possible D match to TRBD1 (6 bases). Per germline, CDR1 GTSNPN and CDR2 SVGIG (reference sequence). V was cut by 2 bases and J by 1 base, with 11 bases left in between. CDR3 length: 15 amino acids. CDR3 in amino acids: CAWSFLGQNTGELFF. DNA of the CDR3: TGTGCCTGGAGTTTTTTGGGACAGAACACCGGGGAGCTGTTTTTT.

V usage is TRBV7-2 and J usage is TRBJ2-1; the D is unclear. Germline values: CDR1 SGHTA, CDR2 FQGNSA. The CDR3 consists of 12 residues. Between the trimmed V and J ends, which lost 1 base and 4 bases, there was a span of 2 bases. Here the CDR3 reads CASSLGYNEQFF. The CDR3 coding sequence is TGTGCCAGCAGCTTAGGGTACAATGAGCAGTTCTTC.

The sample holds one count of this clone. The chain carries TRBV7-6 and TRBJ2-3, with 11 bases lining up with TRBD2. The CDR3 is 15 amino acids. Germline values: CDR1 SGHVS, CDR2 FNYEAQ. V shed 5 bases, J shed 6 bases, and the junction held 7 bases outside the gene matches. The CDR3 loop reads CASSAGTSGRDTQYF. In DNA form, the CDR3 reads TGTGCCAGCAGCGCCGGGACTAGCGGCCGGGATACGCAGTATTTT.

This chain connects TRBV6-5 to TRBJ2-1; 8 nucleotides match TRBD1. Trimming took 0 bases from V and 3 from J; bases not matched to a gene: 1. Germline V CDR1 and CDR2: MNHEY, SVGAGI. This CDR3 region has 15 residues. CDR3 sequence reads: CASSYSTGDYNEQFF. The DNA for the CDR3 is TGTGCCAGCAGTTACTCGACAGGGGACTACAATGAGCAGTTCTTC.

The rearrangement links TRBV5-4 to TRBJ1-1, with 8 nucleotides matching TRBD1. Germline loops: CDR1 SGHNT, CDR2 YYREEE (reference sequence). J lost 4 bases, V lost 0 bases, and 8 bases had no gene match. The CDR3 is 16 residues long. CDR3 protein: CASSLGTGRGPTEAFF. The CDR3 region has the DNA TGTGCCAGCAGCTTGGGGACAGGGAGGGGGCCCACTGAAGCTTTCTTT.

The chain is built from TRBV9 and TRBJ2-5, with 7 bases matching TRBD1. The germline CDR1 and CDR2 sequences are SGDLS and YYNGEE. V lost 0 bases to trimming and J lost 3 bases; unmatched junction nucleotides: 5. CDR3 size: 15 residues. The CDR3 nucleotides read TGTGCCAGCAGCGTAGCGCCTGACAGGGAAGAGACCCAGTACTTC. Protein: CASSVAPDREETQYF.

The chain employs TRBV5-6 and TRBJ2-4; 8 bases fit TRBD1. From germline, CDR1 is SGHDT and CDR2 YYEEEE. The CDR3 spans 15 residues. J was trimmed by 1 base and V by 0 bases; bases with no gene match: 0. Here the CDR3 DNA reads TGTGCCAGCAGCTTGGGACAGGGGGCCAAAAACATTCAGTACTTC. Encoded protein: CASSLGQGAKNIQYF.

This chain joins TRBV5-1 and TRBJ2-4, with 16 bases identical to TRBD2. CDR3 size: 16 residues. V shed 4 bases, J shed 5 bases, and the junction held 3 bases outside the gene matches. Germline V gene sequence: CDR1 SGHRS, CDR2 YFSETQ. The CDR3: CASSPGLAGGQNIQYF. The CDR3 DNA sequence: TGCGCCAGCAGCCCGGGACTAGCGGGGGGGCAAAACATTCAGTACTTC.

The chain combines TRBV7-9 with TRBJ1-4; 9 nucleotides align to TRBD1. V lost 0 bases to trimming and J lost 4 bases; unmatched junction nucleotides: 3. The CDR3 runs 16 residues. Germline V lookup: CDR1 SEHNR, CDR2 FQNEAQ (reference sequence). CDR3 region: CASSLAGQGGNEKLFF. The CDR3 DNA reads TGTGCCAGCAGCTTAGCGGGACAGGGAGGTAATGAAAAACTGTTTTTT.

The chain carries TRBV14 and TRBJ1-6; D not resolved. Trimming took off 4 bases at V and 7 bases at J, with 11 bases between the two ends. CDR1 and CDR2 (germline): SGHDN, FVKESK. The CDR3 covers 14 residues. DNA for the CDR3: TGTGCCAGCAGCCTCCGGACCGACAATTCACCCCTCCACTTT. Translating gives CASSLRTDNSPLHF.

This clone showed up just a few times. Within the sample, other DNA sequences also encode this same CDR3. This chain links TRBV5-1 with TRBJ1-4, with D unclear. Germline V gene sequence: CDR1 SGHRS, CDR2 YFSETQ. Trimming removed 5 bases at V and 4 bases at J, with 3 bases between. The CDR3 has 11 amino acids. The CDR3 spells CASRLNEKLFF. The CDR3 DNA follows: TGCGCCAGCAGACTTAATGAAAAACTGTTTTTT.

V usage is TRBV15 and J usage is TRBJ1-2; the D is unclear. The germline V and J ends were trimmed by 0 bases and 2 bases, with 4 bases remaining between them. Germline CDR1 is LNHNV and CDR2 is YYDKDF (reference sequence). This CDR3 has 13 residues. CDR3 protein: CATSRDWNYGYTF. CDR3 DNA sequence: TGTGCCACCAGCAGAGATTGGAACTATGGCTACACCTTC.

The chain recombines TRBV7-2 with TRBJ2-1; the match to TRBD2 covers 8 bases. With 5 bases clipped from V and 1 base from J, the junction kept 13 bases outside the gene matches. In germline, CDR1 is SGHTA, CDR2 FQGNSA. The CDR3 consists of 18 residues. The CDR3 loop is CASSPGRNGGRSYNEQFF. DNA of the CDR3: TGTGCCAGCAGCCCCGGACGGAATGGCGGGAGGTCCTACAATGAGCAGTTCTTC.

The rearrangement joins TRBV19 to TRBJ1-5, with 9 positions matching TRBD1. With 3 bases clipped from V and 6 bases from J, the junction kept 9 bases outside the gene matches. Looked up from germline, CDR1 is LNHDA and CDR2 is SQIVND (reference sequence). The CDR3 extends over 16 amino acids. The CDR3 coding sequence is TGTGCCAGTAGTATTGGGGGACAGGGAGGATCTCAGCCCCAGCATTTT. It yields the protein CASSIGGQGGSQPQHF.

This clone is a singleton in its sample. The chain has TRBV9 and TRBJ1-2; 7 bases are shared with TRBD1. The CDR3 extends over 16 amino acids. Germline CDR1 reads SGDLS; CDR2 reads YYNGEE. Unmatched junction bases numbered 12, after V lost 2 bases and J lost 5 bases. The CDR3 DNA reads TGTGCCAGCAGCGTGGGGTGGGGACAGCAGACGTATGGCTACACCTTC. It codes for CASSVGWGQQTYGYTF.

This clone was recorded a few times. J is TRBJ2-7 and V is TRBV5-1; TRBD1 might be the D (5 bases). Germline V gene sequence: CDR1 SGHRS, CDR2 YFSETQ. The CDR3 is 16 amino acids. V was cut by 4 bases and J by 1 base, with 18 bases left in between. CDR3 DNA: TGCGCCAGCAGCCCCCAGCCGACAGATGTTTCCTACGAGCAGTACTTC. Translation: CASSPQPTDVSYEQYF. The full variable domain, completed using reference TRBV5-1 and TRBJ2-7, is KAGVTQTPRYLIKTRGQQVTLSCSPISGHRSVSWYQQTPGQGLQFLFEYFSETQRNKGNFPGRFSGRQFSNSRSEMNVSTLELGDSALYLCASSPQPTDVSYEQYFGPGTRLTVT.

The chain couples TRBV28 to TRBJ1-6; no clear D. V gave up 7 bases and J gave up 0 bases, with 13 bases separating them. The CDR3 runs 16 residues. Germline V gives CDR1 MDHEN, CDR2 SYDVKM. The CDR3 here is CASNSEGSSYNSPLHF. In DNA form, the CDR3 reads TGTGCCAGCAACTCGGAGGGAAGCTCCTATAATTCACCCCTCCACTTT.

The CDR3 DNA follows: TGTGCCAGCAGATATGATCCGGTGAGCTCCTACAATGAGCAGTTCTTC. Its protein is CASRYDPVSSYNEQFF. The genes are TRBV5-4 and TRBJ2-1; no firm D call. Germline V gene sequence: CDR1 SGHNT, CDR2 YYREEE (reference sequence). This CDR3 has 16 residues. The germline V and J ends were trimmed by 5 bases and 0 bases, with 15 bases remaining between them.

This clone came up once. V gene TRBV15 combines with J gene TRBJ1-5; D is unclear. Germline V CDR1 and CDR2: LNHNV, YYDKDF (reference sequence). The V and J ends lost 0 bases and 0 bases respectively, with 6 bases between them. There are 15 residues in the CDR3. In nucleotides, the CDR3 is TGTGCCACCAGCAGAGATCTCAGTAGCAATCAGCCCCAGCATTTT. It translates to CATSRDLSSNQPQHF.

This clone appeared once. The V gene is TRBV5-4, the J gene TRBJ2-7; 12 bases map to TRBD2. Germline V gives CDR1 SGHNT, CDR2 YYREEE (reference sequence). The junction had 6 bases not matched to a gene; V was cut back by 4 bases and J by 4 bases. This CDR3 is 15 amino acids long. CDR3 protein: CASSGGLAGKYEQYF. In nucleotides, the CDR3 is TGTGCCAGCAGCGGAGGACTAGCGGGGAAGTACGAGCAGTACTTC.

The CDR3: CASSRSDRQETQYF. CDR3 sequence (DNA): TGTGCCAGCAGCCGATCGGACAGACAAGAGACCCAGTACTTC. The V call is TRBV7-2, the J call TRBJ2-5; D possibly corresponds to TRBD1 (6 bases). Germline lookup yields CDR1 SGHTA and CDR2 FQGNSA. Deletions cut 5 bases from V and 2 bases from J, with 12 bases between. This CDR3 contains 14 residues. Complete variable domain (other parts from reference TRBV7-2 and TRBJ2-5): GAGVSQSPSNKVTEKGKDVELRCDPISGHTALYWYRQSLGQGLEFLIYFQGNSAPDKSGLPSDRFSAERTGGSVSTLTIQRTQQEDSAVYLCASSRSDRQETQYFGPGTRLLVL.

J is TRBJ2-7 and V is TRBV6-1, with D uncertain. The CDR3 runs to 11 residues. V shed 6 bases and J shed 0 bases, with 3 bases lying between them. Germline V gene sequence: CDR1 MNHNS, CDR2 SASEGT. CDR3 amino acids: CASRISYEQYF. CDR3 in DNA: TGTGCCAGCAGAATCTCCTACGAGCAGTACTTC.